Reported below is one T cell receptor (beta chain). Its antigen is unknown. A read error may produce the germline difference seen at one junction end. This specimen belongs to a study of metastatic and nonmetastatic thyroid tumors. Overall study: Repertoire data that came from the blood and tumor or nodule tissue of malignant and benign thyroid patients were compared.

Overall study results and limits: For both blood and tumor, malignant thyroid tumors reportedly showed significantly higher TCR beta diversity than benign nodules did.

No patient had received any treatment before thyroid surgery. Germline V gives CDR1 GTSNPN, CDR2 SVGIG (reference sequence). This CDR3 is built from 14 residues. Original analysis: Clinicopathological groups supplied CDR3 differences that were used to build a distant-metastasis classifier for papillary thyroid cancer. TCRdb re-called clones via MiXCR from the PCR reads. TCRdb, not the authors, supplied the V and J calls. This table holds 30,000 to 35,000 clones, 25% to 35% found once. Material for sequencing was blood. The clonotype originates from a female donor with papillary thyroid cancer or a benign thyroid nodule (not recorded which). Some clones in this sample may be carry-over from other donors' samples. The chain uses TRBV30 and TRBJ2-7; D is possibly TRBD1 (5 bases). CDR3 bases: TGTGCGTGGAGTGCAGGGCATCCTTACTACGTGCAGTGCTTC. The encoded protein is CAWSAGHPYYVQCF.